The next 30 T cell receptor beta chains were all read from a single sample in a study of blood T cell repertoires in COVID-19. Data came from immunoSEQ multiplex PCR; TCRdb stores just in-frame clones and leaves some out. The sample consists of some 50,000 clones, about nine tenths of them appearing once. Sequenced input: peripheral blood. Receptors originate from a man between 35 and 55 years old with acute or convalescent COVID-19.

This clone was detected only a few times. Here the CDR3 DNA reads TGTGCCAGCACCCTCGTGAACACTGAAGCTTTCTTT. Protein: CASTLVNTEAFF. The chain is built from TRBV7-2 and TRBJ1-1; no definite D call. This CDR3 contains 12 residues. Germline assignment: CDR1 SGHTA and CDR2 FQGNSA. The V and J ends lost 7 bases and 0 bases respectively, with 6 bases between them.

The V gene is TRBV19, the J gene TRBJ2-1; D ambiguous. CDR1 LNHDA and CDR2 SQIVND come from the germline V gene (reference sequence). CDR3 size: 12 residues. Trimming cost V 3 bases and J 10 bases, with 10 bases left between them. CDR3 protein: CASSMTPTEQFF. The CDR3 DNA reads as TGTGCCAGTAGTATGACGCCGACAGAGCAGTTCTTC.

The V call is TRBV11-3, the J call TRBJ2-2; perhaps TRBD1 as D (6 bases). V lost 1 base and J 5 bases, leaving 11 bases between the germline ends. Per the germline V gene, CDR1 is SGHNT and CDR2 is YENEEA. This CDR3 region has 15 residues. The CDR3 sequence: CASSLAGAGTGELFF. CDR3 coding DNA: TGTGCCAGCAGCTTAGCAGGGGCTGGGACCGGGGAGCTGTTTTTT. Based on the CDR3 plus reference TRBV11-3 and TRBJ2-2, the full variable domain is EAGVVQSPRYKIIEKKQPVAFWCNPISGHNTLYWYLQNLGQGPELLIRYENEEAVDDSQLPKDRFSAERLKGVDSTLKIQPAELGDSAVYLCASSLAGAGTGELFFGEGSRLTVL.

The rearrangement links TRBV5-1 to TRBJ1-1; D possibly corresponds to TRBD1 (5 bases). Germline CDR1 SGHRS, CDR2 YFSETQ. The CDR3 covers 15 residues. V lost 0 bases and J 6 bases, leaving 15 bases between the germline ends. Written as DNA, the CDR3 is TGCGCCAGCAGCTTGGAGTTTCGGCAGGGCGCTGAAGCTTTCTTT. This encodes CASSLEFRQGAEAFF.

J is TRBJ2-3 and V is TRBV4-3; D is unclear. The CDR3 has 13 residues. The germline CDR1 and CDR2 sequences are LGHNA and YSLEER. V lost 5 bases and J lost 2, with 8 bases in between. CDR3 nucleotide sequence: TGCGCCAGCAGCTCCAGTGTCACAGATACGCAGTATTTT. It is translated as CASSSSVTDTQYF.

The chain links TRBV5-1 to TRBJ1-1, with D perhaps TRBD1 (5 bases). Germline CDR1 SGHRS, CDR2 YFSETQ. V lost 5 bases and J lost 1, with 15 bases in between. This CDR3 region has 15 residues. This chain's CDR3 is CASRERTFENTEAFF. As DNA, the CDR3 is TGCGCCAGCAGAGAAAGGACATTTGAGAACACTGAAGCTTTCTTT.

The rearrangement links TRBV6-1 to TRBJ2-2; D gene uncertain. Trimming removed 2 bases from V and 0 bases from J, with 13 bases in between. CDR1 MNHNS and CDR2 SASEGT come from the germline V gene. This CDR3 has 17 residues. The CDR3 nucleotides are TGTGCCAGCAGTGAATATCATCGCGTAGCGAACACCGGGGAGCTGTTTTTT. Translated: CASSEYHRVANTGELFF.

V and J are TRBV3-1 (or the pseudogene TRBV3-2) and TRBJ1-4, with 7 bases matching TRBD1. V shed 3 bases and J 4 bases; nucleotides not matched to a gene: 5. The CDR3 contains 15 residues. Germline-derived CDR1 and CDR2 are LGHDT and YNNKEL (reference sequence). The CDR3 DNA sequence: TGTGCCAGCAGCCAGGGACAGCTAAATAATGAAAAACTGTTTTTT. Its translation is CASSQGQLNNEKLFF.

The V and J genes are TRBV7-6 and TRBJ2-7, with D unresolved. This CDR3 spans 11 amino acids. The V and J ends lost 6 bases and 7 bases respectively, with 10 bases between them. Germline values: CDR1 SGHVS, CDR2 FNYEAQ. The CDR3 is CASSPVREQYF. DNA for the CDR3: TGTGCCAGCAGTCCAGTCAGGGAGCAGTACTTC.

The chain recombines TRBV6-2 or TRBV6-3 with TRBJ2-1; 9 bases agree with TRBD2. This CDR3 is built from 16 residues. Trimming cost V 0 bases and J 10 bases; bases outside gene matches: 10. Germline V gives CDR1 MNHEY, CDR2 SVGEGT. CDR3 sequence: CASSYSRREGRWEQFF. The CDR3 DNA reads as TGTGCCAGCAGTTACTCGCGGCGGGAGGGCCGTTGGGAGCAGTTCTTC.

CDR3 loop: CASSPGQGRWEQFF. As DNA, the CDR3 is TGTGCCAGCAGCCCCGGGCAGGGGCGTTGGGAGCAGTTCTTC. The rearrangement links TRBV11-3 to TRBJ2-1; weak D call: TRBD1 (6 bases). Germline CDR1 SGHNT, CDR2 YENEEA. CDR3 length equals 14 residues. V dropped 5 bases and J dropped 10 bases, with 18 bases sitting between them. Supplemented by reference TRBV11-3 and TRBJ2-1, the full variable domain reads EAGVVQSPRYKIIEKKQPVAFWCNPISGHNTLYWYLQNLGQGPELLIRYENEEAVDDSQLPKDRFSAERLKGVDSTLKIQPAELGDSAVYLCASSPGQGRWEQFFGPGTRLTVL.

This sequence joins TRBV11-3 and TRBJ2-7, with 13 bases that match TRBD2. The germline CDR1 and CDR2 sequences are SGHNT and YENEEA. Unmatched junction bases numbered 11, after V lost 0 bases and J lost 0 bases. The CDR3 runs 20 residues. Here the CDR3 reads CASSLDRTSGSYTRSYEQYF. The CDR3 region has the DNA TGTGCCAGCAGCTTAGATCGGACTAGCGGGAGTTACACCCGCTCCTACGAGCAGTACTTC.

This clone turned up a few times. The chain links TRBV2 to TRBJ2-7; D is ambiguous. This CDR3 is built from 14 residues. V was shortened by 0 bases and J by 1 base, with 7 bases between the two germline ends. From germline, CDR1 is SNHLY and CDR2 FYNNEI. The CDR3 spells CASSEALQSYEQYF. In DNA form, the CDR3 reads TGTGCCAGCAGTGAAGCGCTTCAGTCCTACGAGCAGTACTTC.

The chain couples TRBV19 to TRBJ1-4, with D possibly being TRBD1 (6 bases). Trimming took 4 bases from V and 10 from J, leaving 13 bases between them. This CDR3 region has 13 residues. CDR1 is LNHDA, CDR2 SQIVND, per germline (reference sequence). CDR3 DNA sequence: TGTGCCAGTAGTACTACGCCCAGGGGAAAACTGTTTTTT. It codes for CASSTTPRGKLFF.

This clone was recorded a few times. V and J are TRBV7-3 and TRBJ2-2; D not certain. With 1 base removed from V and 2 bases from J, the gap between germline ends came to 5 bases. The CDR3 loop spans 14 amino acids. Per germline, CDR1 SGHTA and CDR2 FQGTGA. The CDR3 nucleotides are TGTGCCAGCAGCTTAAACAGAAACACCGGGGAGCTGTTTTTT. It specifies CASSLNRNTGELFF.

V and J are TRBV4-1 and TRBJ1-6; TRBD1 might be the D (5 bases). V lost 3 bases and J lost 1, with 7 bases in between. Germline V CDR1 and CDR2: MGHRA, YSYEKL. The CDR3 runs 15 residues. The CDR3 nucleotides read TGCGCCAGCAGCCAGGCAGGGTCCTATAATTCACCCCTCCACTTT. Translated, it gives CASSQAGSYNSPLHF.

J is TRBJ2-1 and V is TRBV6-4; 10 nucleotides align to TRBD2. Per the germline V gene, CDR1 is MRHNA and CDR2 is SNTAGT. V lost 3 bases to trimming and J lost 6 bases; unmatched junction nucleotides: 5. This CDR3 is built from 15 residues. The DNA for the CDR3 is TGTGCCAGCAGTGATGAGCGGGGGGGCTCCAATGAGCAGTTCTTC. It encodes CASSDERGGSNEQFF.

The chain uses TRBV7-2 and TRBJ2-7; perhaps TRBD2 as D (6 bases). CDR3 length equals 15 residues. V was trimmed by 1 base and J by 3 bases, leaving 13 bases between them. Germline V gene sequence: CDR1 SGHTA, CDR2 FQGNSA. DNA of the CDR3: TGTGCCAGCAGCTTAGGAGTGGGAGGAGACTACGAGCAGTACTTC. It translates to CASSLGVGGDYEQYF.

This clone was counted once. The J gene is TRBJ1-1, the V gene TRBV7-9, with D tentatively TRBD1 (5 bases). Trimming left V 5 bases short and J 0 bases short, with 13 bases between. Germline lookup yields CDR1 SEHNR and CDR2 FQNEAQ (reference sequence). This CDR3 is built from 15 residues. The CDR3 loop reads CASSPVRQMNTEAFF. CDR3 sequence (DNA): TGTGCCAGCAGCCCGGTACGACAGATGAACACTGAAGCTTTCTTT.

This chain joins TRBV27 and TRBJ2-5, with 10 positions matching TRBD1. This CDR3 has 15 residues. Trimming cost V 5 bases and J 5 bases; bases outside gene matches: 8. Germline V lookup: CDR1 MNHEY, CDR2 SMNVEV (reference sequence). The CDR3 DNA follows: TGTGCCAGCAGTCCGAGACAGGGGGCGATGGAGACCCAGTACTTC. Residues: CASSPRQGAMETQYF.

The CDR3 nucleotides read TGTGCCAGCAGTGACCTAGCGGCGAACACCGGGGAGCTGTTTTTT. Translation gives CASSDLAANTGELFF. This chain connects TRBV9 to TRBJ2-2; 7 bases match TRBD2. The germline CDR1 and CDR2 sequences are SGDLS and YYNGEE. This CDR3 region has 15 residues. After removal of 5 bases from V and 0 bases from J, the junction contained 4 bases not matched to a gene.

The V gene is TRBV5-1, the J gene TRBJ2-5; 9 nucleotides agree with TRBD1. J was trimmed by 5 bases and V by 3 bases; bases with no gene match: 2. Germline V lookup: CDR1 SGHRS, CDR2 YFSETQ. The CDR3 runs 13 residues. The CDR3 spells CASSSDRGETQYF. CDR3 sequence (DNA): TGCGCCAGCAGCTCGGACAGGGGTGAGACCCAGTACTTC.

CDR3 protein: CASSYLTGSNSPLHF. The CDR3 DNA sequence: TGTGCCAGCAGTTACTTGACAGGGAGCAATTCACCCCTCCACTTT. The chain joins TRBV6-5 to TRBJ1-6, with 7 bases lining up with TRBD1. Trimming at V came to 1 base and at J to 7 bases, leaving 4 bases not matched to a gene. CDR1 MNHEY and CDR2 SVGAGI come from the germline V gene. The CDR3 loop spans 15 amino acids.

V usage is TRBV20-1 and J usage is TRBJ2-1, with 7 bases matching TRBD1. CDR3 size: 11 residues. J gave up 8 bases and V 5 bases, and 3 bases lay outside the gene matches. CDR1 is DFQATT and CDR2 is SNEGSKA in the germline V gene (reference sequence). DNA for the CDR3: TGCAGTGCTCGTAGGGGGCATGAGCAGTTCTTC. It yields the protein CSARRGHEQFF.

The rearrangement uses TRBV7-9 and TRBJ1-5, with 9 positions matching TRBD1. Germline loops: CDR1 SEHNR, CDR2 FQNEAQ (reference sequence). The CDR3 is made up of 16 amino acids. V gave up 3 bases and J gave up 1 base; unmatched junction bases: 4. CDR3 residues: CASSLGTGRSNQPQHF. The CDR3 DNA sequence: TGTGCCAGCAGCTTGGGGACAGGGAGGAGCAATCAGCCCCAGCATTTT.

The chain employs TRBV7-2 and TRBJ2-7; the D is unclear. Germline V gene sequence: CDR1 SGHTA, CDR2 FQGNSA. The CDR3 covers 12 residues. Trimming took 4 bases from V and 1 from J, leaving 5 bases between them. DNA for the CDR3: TGTGCCAGCAGCTCTTCTTCCTACGAGCAGTACTTC. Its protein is CASSSSSYEQYF.

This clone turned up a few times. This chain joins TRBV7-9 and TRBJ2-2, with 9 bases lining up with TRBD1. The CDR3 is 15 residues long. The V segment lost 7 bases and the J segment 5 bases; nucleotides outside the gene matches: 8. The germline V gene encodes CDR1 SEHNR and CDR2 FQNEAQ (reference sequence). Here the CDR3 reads CASNSRDRETGELFF. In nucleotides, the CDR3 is TGTGCCAGCAACTCCCGGGACAGGGAGACCGGGGAGCTGTTTTTT.

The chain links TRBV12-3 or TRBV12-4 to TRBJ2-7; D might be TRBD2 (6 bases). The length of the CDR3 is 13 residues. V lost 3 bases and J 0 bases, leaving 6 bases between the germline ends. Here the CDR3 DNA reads TGTGCCAGCAGTTTGACTAGCTCCTACGAGCAGTACTTC. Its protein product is CASSLTSSYEQYF.

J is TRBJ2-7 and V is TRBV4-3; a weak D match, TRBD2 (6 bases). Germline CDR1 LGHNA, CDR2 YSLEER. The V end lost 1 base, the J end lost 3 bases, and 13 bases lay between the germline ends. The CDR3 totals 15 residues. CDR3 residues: CASSQGGGVGYEQYF. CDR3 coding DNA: TGCGCCAGCAGCCAAGGGGGCGGGGTAGGCTACGAGCAGTACTTC.

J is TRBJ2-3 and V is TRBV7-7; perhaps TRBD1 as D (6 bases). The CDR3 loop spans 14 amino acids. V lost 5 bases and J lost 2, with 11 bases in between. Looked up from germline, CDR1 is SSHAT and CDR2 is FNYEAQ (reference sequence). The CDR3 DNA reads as TGTGCCAGCAGCCCAGGACAGACCACAGATACGCAGTATTTT. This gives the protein CASSPGQTTDTQYF.